This TCR beta chain is from a study of blood T cell repertoires in COVID-19. Study summary: Sources were T cells, B-cell-depleted T cells, or PBMCs; the material itself was cDNA or gDNA.

Clones were sequenced by immunoSEQ multiplex PCR, and TCRdb holds only the in-frame ones, with some missing. The data contain 200,000 or so clones, around nine tenths of them singletons. Germline V CDR1 and CDR2: SGHNT, YYREEE (reference sequence). Trimming cost V 4 bases and J 5 bases; bases outside gene matches: 8. This CDR3 region has 14 residues. This chain connects TRBV5-4 to TRBJ2-5; 7 bases match TRBD1. The sample consisted of PBMCs or T cells enriched from blood (not recorded which). This clonotype was sampled from a man aged 25-40 years who had recovered from COVID-19. CDR3 nucleotide sequence: TGTGCCAGCAGCCAGTACAGGGGTATGGAGACCCAGTACTTC. Translating it yields CASSQYRGMETQYF.